One and the same sample provided the 12 T cell receptor beta chains below, sequenced in a study of blood T cell repertoires in COVID-19. Produced via immunoSEQ multiplex PCR; TCRdb's table is partial and in-frame only. There are about 140,000 clones in the sample; almost 80% occur only once, and 9.5% to 13% lies in the top ten. The sample comprised peripheral blood. The receptor source for this set is a man in his 60s who had recovered from COVID-19.

V is TRBV19 and J is TRBJ2-7; 10 positions agree with TRBD1. V gave up 3 bases and J gave up 6 bases; unmatched junction bases: 11. Germline loops: CDR1 LNHDA, CDR2 SQIVND (reference sequence). CDR3 length: 16 amino acids. The CDR3 sequence is CASSMGPGQGESEQYF. The CDR3 region has the DNA TGTGCCAGTAGTATGGGACCCGGACAGGGGGAGTCCGAGCAGTACTTC.

The gene calls are TRBV27 and TRBJ1-1, with 7 bases aligning to TRBD1. CDR3 size: 15 residues. Germline V gene sequence: CDR1 MNHEY, CDR2 SMNVEV (reference sequence). Germline trimming cut 5 bases from V and 1 base from J; bases unmatched to any gene: 7. The CDR3 reads CASSPLGGENTEAFF. As DNA, the CDR3 is TGTGCCAGCAGTCCCCTAGGGGGCGAGAACACTGAAGCTTTCTTT.

Note on this clone: Other nucleotide sequences in the sample specify the same CDR3. The chain couples TRBV18 to TRBJ1-5, with a weak D call TRBD1 (6 bases). The V gene lost 2 bases and the J gene lost 5 bases, with 7 bases spanning the gap. The CDR3 extends over 13 amino acids. Germline V gene data show CDR1 as KGHSH and CDR2 as LQKENI. CDR3 nucleotide sequence: TGTGCCAGCTCACCATCAGGGGATCAGCCCCAGCATTTT. Amino acid sequence: CASSPSGDQPQHF.

The J gene is TRBJ1-5, the V gene TRBV27; TRBD1 is a possible D gene (6 bases). Germline V CDR1 and CDR2: MNHEY, SMNVEV (reference sequence). The CDR3 runs 15 residues. Trimming cost V 2 bases and J 5 bases, with 13 bases left between them. CDR3 nucleotides: TGTGCCAGCAGTTTAACTCAGGGGTACGATCAGCCCCAGCATTTT. It specifies CASSLTQGYDQPQHF.

V and J are TRBV15 and TRBJ2-2, with 11 positions matching TRBD2. V dropped 0 bases and J dropped 6; count of bases not matched to a gene: 6. The CDR3 covers 17 residues. The germline V gene encodes CDR1 LNHNV and CDR2 YYDKDF (reference sequence). The CDR3 bases are TGTGCCACCAGCAGAGATTATAGCGGGGGGGCTTCCGGGGAGCTGTTTTTT. It yields the protein CATSRDYSGGASGELFF.

This chain connects TRBV29-1 to TRBJ1-1, with TRBD1 matching 9 bases. Losses at the gene ends were 4 bases for V and 5 bases for J; bases not matched to a gene: 8. The CDR3 totals 14 residues. Germline lookup yields CDR1 SQVTM and CDR2 ANQGSEA. The CDR3 loop reads CSVGETGGGTEAFF. CDR3 DNA: TGCAGCGTTGGAGAGACAGGGGGTGGAACTGAAGCTTTCTTT. Filled out from reference TRBV29-1 and TRBJ1-1, the complete variable domain reads SAVISQKPSRDICQRGTSLTIQCQVDSQVTMMFWYRQQPGQSLTLIATANQGSEATYESGFVIDKFPISRPNLTFSTLTVSNMSPEDSSIYLCSVGETGGGTEAFFGQGTRLTVV.

The chain employs TRBV19 and TRBJ1-5, with a weak D call TRBD1 (6 bases). V lost 7 bases, J lost 5 bases, and 15 bases lay in between. Germline loops: CDR1 LNHDA, CDR2 SQIVND (reference sequence). CDR3 length: 14 residues. CDR3 sequence: CASNLDRNYQPQHF. The CDR3 coding sequence is TGTGCCAGTAACCTCGACAGGAATTATCAGCCCCAGCATTTT.

This sequence joins TRBV28 and TRBJ1-4; D gene uncertain. The CDR3 has 13 amino acids. CDR1 and CDR2 from the germline V gene are MDHEN and SYDVKM. V was pared by 4 bases and J by 6 bases, with 9 bases between. CDR3 protein: CASSYSGYEKLFF. DNA for the CDR3: TGTGCCAGCAGTTACTCGGGATATGAAAAACTGTTTTTT.

The table lists this clone with a few counts. The chain uses TRBV5-1 and TRBJ2-1, with TRBD2 matching over 7 bases. In germline, CDR1 is SGHRS, CDR2 YFSETQ. There are 15 residues in the CDR3. The ends lost 4 bases at V and 8 bases at J; junction bases unmatched: 12. DNA of the CDR3: TGCGCCAGCAGCCCGGGACGCTCGGGAGGTGATGAGCAGTTCTTC. Amino acid sequence: CASSPGRSGGDEQFF.

The chain carries TRBV4-3 and TRBJ2-1, with D tentatively TRBD2 (5 bases). The CDR3 spans 17 residues. In germline, CDR1 is LGHNA, CDR2 YSLEER. Trimming took off 1 base at V and 6 bases at J, with 19 bases between the two ends. The CDR3 DNA is TGCGCCAGCAGCCAAGCGGTTCGGGGTAGGGTAGGCAATGAGCAGTTCTTC. Translation gives CASSQAVRGRVGNEQFF.

The chain uses TRBV15 and TRBJ1-2, with D uncertain. Germline V lookup: CDR1 LNHNV, CDR2 YYDKDF (reference sequence). The germline V and J ends were trimmed by 4 bases and 8 bases, with 11 bases remaining between them. The CDR3 runs to 12 residues. The CDR3 reads CATSNRTGGYTF. The CDR3 DNA reads TGTGCCACCAGCAACCGGACGGGAGGCTACACCTTC.

In its sample, this clone was seen a few times. CDR3 residues: CASRQELAGGGEQFF. The CDR3 region has the DNA TGTGCCAGCAGGCAAGAGCTAGCGGGAGGCGGTGAGCAGTTCTTC. The chain couples TRBV27 to TRBJ2-1, with 11 bases that match TRBD2. The V segment lost 6 bases and the J segment 9 bases; nucleotides outside the gene matches: 10. The CDR3 covers 15 residues. The germline gives CDR1 MNHEY, CDR2 SMNVEV (reference sequence).